Listed below are T cell receptor beta chains from one sample, sequenced in a study of blood T cells in healthy people across ages. TCRdb reprocessed the 5' RACE reads via MiXCR and lists one record per CDR3 protein. The data contain around 970,000 distinct CDR3 sequences, just over 50% of them singletons. The specimen sequenced was blood. The receptor source for this set is an older woman in good health. The CDR3 runs from the conserved cysteine through the conserved F or W. Fields, in order: J gene, D gene, clone size, CDR3 length, V gene, CDR3 protein, CDR3 DNA. A D gene is named only where the DNA matches it firmly. Not every row has a clone size; where given, it reads once, few, many or a size class.

j_call: TRBJ2-7
d_call: -
clone_size: many
cdr3_length: 14
v_call: TRBV6-5
cdr3_aa: CASSYSGGSYEQYF
cdr3_nt: TGTGCCAGCAGTTACTCGGGGGGATCCTACGAGCAGTACTTC

j_call: TRBJ2-5
d_call: -
clone_size: few
cdr3_length: 15
v_call: TRBV20-1
cdr3_aa: CSARDSRLSRETQYF
cdr3_nt: TGCAGTGCTAGAGATTCTCGGCTGAGCCGAGAGACCCAGTACTTC

j_call: TRBJ1-4
d_call: -
clone_size: -
cdr3_length: 16
v_call: TRBV28
cdr3_aa: CASREDHRATNEKLFF
cdr3_nt: TGTGCCAGCAGGGAGGATCACAGGGCAACTAATGAAAAACTGTTTTTT

j_call: TRBJ2-5
d_call: -
clone_size: many
cdr3_length: 12
v_call: TRBV29-1
cdr3_aa: CSVEDLKETQYF
cdr3_nt: TGCAGCGTTGAAGATCTGAAGGAGACCCAGTACTTC

j_call: TRBJ2-1
d_call: TRBD2
clone_size: -
cdr3_length: 16
v_call: TRBV7-2
cdr3_aa: CASSPELAGGGNEQFF
cdr3_nt: TGTGCCAGCAGCCCTGAACTAGCGGGAGGGGGCAATGAGCAGTTCTTC

j_call: TRBJ1-1
d_call: -
clone_size: -
cdr3_length: 21
v_call: TRBV18
cdr3_aa: CASSPLGNYAGANIMNTEAFF
cdr3_nt: TGTGCCAGCTCACCATTGGGGAATTACGCGGGCGCAAACATAATGAACACTGAAGCTTTCTTT

j_call: TRBJ1-4
d_call: TRBD1
clone_size: -
cdr3_length: 14
v_call: TRBV5-1
cdr3_aa: CASSLGDRVEKLFF
cdr3_nt: TGCGCCAGCAGCTTGGGGGACAGGGTCGAAAAACTGTTTTTT

j_call: TRBJ1-1
d_call: TRBD1
clone_size: few
cdr3_length: 13
v_call: TRBV28
cdr3_aa: CASRGDRVSEAFF
cdr3_nt: TGTGCCAGCAGAGGGGACAGGGTTTCTGAAGCTTTCTTT

j_call: TRBJ2-4
d_call: TRBD2
clone_size: -
cdr3_length: 13
v_call: TRBV15
cdr3_aa: CATTPSGIGIQYF
cdr3_nt: TGTGCCACGACCCCTAGCGGGATCGGCATTCAGTACTTC

j_call: TRBJ2-7
d_call: -
clone_size: -
cdr3_length: 18
v_call: TRBV7-2
cdr3_aa: CASSLQGPRREIPYEQYF
cdr3_nt: TGTGCCAGCAGCTTACAAGGCCCCCGGAGGGAAATTCCCTACGAGCAGTACTTC

j_call: TRBJ2-5
d_call: -
clone_size: few
cdr3_length: 15
v_call: TRBV12-3/TRBV12-4
cdr3_aa: CASSYPAGARETQYF
cdr3_nt: TGTGCCAGCAGTTACCCGGCGGGCGCAAGAGAGACCCAGTACTTC

j_call: TRBJ2-4
d_call: -
clone_size: -
cdr3_length: 17
v_call: TRBV27
cdr3_aa: CASSWPSSVLVKNIQYF
cdr3_nt: TGTGCCAGCAGTTGGCCTTCTAGCGTCTTGGTCAAAAACATTCAGTACTTC

j_call: TRBJ2-3
d_call: TRBD2
clone_size: -
cdr3_length: 16
v_call: TRBV6-5
cdr3_aa: CASSFRLAGEEDTQYF
cdr3_nt: TGTGCCAGCAGTTTTAGACTAGCGGGAGAGGAAGATACGCAGTATTTT

j_call: TRBJ2-3
d_call: -
clone_size: few
cdr3_length: 13
v_call: TRBV15
cdr3_aa: CATSTGSTDTQYF
cdr3_nt: TGTGCCACCAGCACCGGGAGTACAGATACGCAGTATTTT

j_call: TRBJ2-1
d_call: TRBD2
clone_size: few
cdr3_length: 15
v_call: TRBV15
cdr3_aa: CATSRGKTSGNEQFF
cdr3_nt: TGTGCCACCAGCAGAGGCAAGACTAGCGGCAATGAGCAGTTCTTC

j_call: TRBJ1-6
d_call: -
clone_size: -
cdr3_length: 16
v_call: TRBV28
cdr3_aa: CASSLVRSSYNSPLHF
cdr3_nt: TGTGCCAGCAGTTTAGTAAGGTCCTCCTATAATTCACCCCTCCACTTT

j_call: TRBJ2-7
d_call: -
clone_size: -
cdr3_length: 16
v_call: TRBV4-1
cdr3_aa: CASSQVGGRFSYEQYF
cdr3_nt: TGCGCCAGCAGCCAAGTTGGGGGGAGGTTCTCCTACGAGCAGTACTTC

j_call: TRBJ2-1
d_call: TRBD1
clone_size: -
cdr3_length: 16
v_call: TRBV4-1
cdr3_aa: CASSQARRQGGFEQFF
cdr3_nt: TGCGCCAGCAGCCAGGCACGAAGACAGGGTGGGTTTGAGCAGTTCTTC

j_call: TRBJ2-3
d_call: -
clone_size: -
cdr3_length: 13
v_call: TRBV20-1
cdr3_aa: CSARASGLYTQYF
cdr3_nt: TGCAGTGCTAGGGCAAGCGGTTTATATACGCAGTATTTT

j_call: TRBJ1-2
d_call: -
clone_size: few
cdr3_length: 18
v_call: TRBV6-5
cdr3_aa: CASSYGDVGWRLNYGYTF
cdr3_nt: TGTGCCAGCAGTTACGGGGACGTCGGCTGGCGACTTAACTATGGCTACACCTTC

j_call: TRBJ2-3
d_call: TRBD2
clone_size: -
cdr3_length: 15
v_call: TRBV20-1
cdr3_aa: CSAAPGLAGTHTQYF
cdr3_nt: TGCAGTGCAGCCCCGGGACTAGCGGGAACCCATACGCAGTATTTT

j_call: TRBJ1-2
d_call: TRBD1
clone_size: few
cdr3_length: 16
v_call: TRBV20-1
cdr3_aa: CSAAVPGQGLYHGYTF
cdr3_nt: TGCAGTGCTGCTGTCCCGGGACAGGGGCTTTACCATGGCTACACCTTC

j_call: TRBJ2-7
d_call: -
clone_size: once
cdr3_length: 14
v_call: TRBV16
cdr3_aa: CASSQSRQAYEQYF
cdr3_nt: TGTGCCAGCAGCCAATCAAGGCAGGCCTACGAGCAGTACTTC

j_call: TRBJ2-7
d_call: -
clone_size: many
cdr3_length: 15
v_call: TRBV27
cdr3_aa: CASKRQGRSDYEQYF
cdr3_nt: TGTGCCAGCAAAAGGCAGGGCCGTTCCGACTACGAGCAGTACTTC